This T cell receptor (beta chain) originates from a study of T cell repertoires in cytomegalovirus infection. One entry per CDR3 protein, called by TCRdb with MiXCR from the reads. The table lists roughly 600,000 distinct CDR3 sequences, approximately 24% of them singletons. Germline CDR1 and CDR2: SGHVS and FQNEAQ. Trimming took 5 bases from V and 0 from J, leaving 10 bases between them. The CDR3 contains 15 residues. This clonotype was observed many times. Sequences were obtained from CD8+ T cells from PBMCs. J is TRBJ2-2 and V is TRBV7-8; D might be TRBD2 (6 bases). The source of this sequence is a human donor in good health (CMV status not recorded). Some clones in this sample may be carry-over from other donors' samples. The DNA of the CDR3 is TGTGCCAGCAGCCGGGACTCCACGAACACCGGGGAGCTGTTTTTT. Its translation: CASSRDSTNTGELFF.